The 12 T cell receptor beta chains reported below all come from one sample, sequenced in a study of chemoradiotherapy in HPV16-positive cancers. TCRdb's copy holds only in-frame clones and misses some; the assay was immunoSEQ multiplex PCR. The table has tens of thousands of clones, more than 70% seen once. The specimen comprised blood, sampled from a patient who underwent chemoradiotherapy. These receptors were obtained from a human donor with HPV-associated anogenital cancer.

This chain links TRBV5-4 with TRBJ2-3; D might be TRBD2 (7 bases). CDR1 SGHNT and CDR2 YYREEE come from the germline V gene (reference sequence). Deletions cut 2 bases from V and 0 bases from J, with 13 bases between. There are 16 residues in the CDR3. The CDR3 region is CASSFKAGASTDTQYF. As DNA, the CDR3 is TGTGCCAGCAGCTTTAAGGCGGGGGCTAGCACAGATACGCAGTATTTT.

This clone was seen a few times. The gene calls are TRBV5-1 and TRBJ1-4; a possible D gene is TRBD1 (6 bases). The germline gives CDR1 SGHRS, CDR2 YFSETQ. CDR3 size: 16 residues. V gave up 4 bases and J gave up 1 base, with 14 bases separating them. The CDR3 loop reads CASSVGPQGTNEKLFF. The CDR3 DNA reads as TGCGCCAGCAGCGTGGGACCACAGGGAACTAATGAAAAACTGTTTTTT.

The CDR3: CASSYSRQGGGVPQHF. Written as DNA, the CDR3 is TGTGCCAGCAGTTACTCGAGGCAGGGGGGGGGTGTCCCCCAGCATTTT. The rearrangement links TRBV6-5 to TRBJ1-5; 7 bases fit TRBD1. The V segment lost 0 bases and the J segment 10 bases; nucleotides outside the gene matches: 12. Germline V gene data show CDR1 as MNHEY and CDR2 as SVGAGI. The CDR3 extends over 16 amino acids.

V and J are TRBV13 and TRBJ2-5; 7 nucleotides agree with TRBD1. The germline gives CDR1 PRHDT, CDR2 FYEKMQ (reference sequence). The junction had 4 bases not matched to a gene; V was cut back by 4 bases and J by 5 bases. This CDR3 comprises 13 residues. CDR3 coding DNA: TGTGCCAGCAGCTCAAGGGGGCTTGAGACCCAGTACTTC. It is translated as CASSSRGLETQYF. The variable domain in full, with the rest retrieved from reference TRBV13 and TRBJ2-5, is AAGVIQSPRHLIKEKRETATLKCYPIPRHDTVYWYQQGPGQDPQFLISFYEKMQSDKGSIPDRFSAQQFSDYHSELNMSSLELGDSALYFCASSSRGLETQYFGPGTRLLVL.

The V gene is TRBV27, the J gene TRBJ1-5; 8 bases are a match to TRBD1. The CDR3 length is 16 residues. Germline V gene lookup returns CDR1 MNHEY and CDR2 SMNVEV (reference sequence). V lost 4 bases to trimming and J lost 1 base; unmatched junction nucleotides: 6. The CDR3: CASSYGGTGSNQPQHF. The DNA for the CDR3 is TGTGCCAGCAGTTATGGGGGGACAGGCAGCAATCAGCCCCAGCATTTT.

In nucleotides, the CDR3 is TGTGCCAGCAGTGAAGCTAGGGGAAACACCATATATTTT. This sequence encodes CASSEARGNTIYF. V gene TRBV2 combines with J gene TRBJ1-3; no clear D gene. The germline V gene encodes CDR1 SNHLY and CDR2 FYNNEI. This CDR3 region has 13 residues. V was clipped by 0 bases and J by 4 bases, with 4 bases between them. The whole variable domain, remainder taken from reference TRBV2 and TRBJ1-3, is EPEVTQTPSHQVTQMGQEVILRCVPISNHLYFYWYRQILGQKVEFLVSFYNNEISEKSEIFDDQFSVERPDGSNFTLKIRSTKLEDSAMYFCASSEARGNTIYFGEGSWLTVV.

In DNA form, the CDR3 reads TGTGCCAGTTTACGGCAGGGAGGCGAAAAACTGTTTTTT. It translates to CASLRQGGEKLFF. The chain combines TRBV19 with TRBJ1-4, with a possible D match to TRBD1 (5 bases). V lost 8 bases to trimming and J lost 8 bases, with 15 bases between them. The CDR3 is 13 amino acids. Germline V gene data show CDR1 as LNHDA and CDR2 as SQIVND (reference sequence).

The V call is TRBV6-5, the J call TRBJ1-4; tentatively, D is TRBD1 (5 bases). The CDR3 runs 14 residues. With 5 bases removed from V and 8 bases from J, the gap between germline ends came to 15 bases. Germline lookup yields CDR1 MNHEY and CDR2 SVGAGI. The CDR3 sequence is CASSTLDGDEKLFF. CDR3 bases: TGTGCCAGCAGTACCCTAGACGGGGACGAAAAACTGTTTTTT.

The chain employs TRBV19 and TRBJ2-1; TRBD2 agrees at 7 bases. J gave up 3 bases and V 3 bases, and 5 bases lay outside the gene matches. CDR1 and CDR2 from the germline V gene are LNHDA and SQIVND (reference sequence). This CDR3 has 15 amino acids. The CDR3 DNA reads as TGTGCCAGTAGTATTGGCAGCGGGGACTACAATGAGCAGTTCTTC. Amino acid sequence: CASSIGSGDYNEQFF.

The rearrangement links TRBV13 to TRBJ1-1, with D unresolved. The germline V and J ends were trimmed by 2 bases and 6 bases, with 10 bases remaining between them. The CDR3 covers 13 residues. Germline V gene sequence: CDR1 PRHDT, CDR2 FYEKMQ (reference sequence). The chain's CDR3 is CASSLWVDSEAFF. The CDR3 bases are TGTGCCAGCAGCTTATGGGTTGATTCTGAAGCTTTCTTT.

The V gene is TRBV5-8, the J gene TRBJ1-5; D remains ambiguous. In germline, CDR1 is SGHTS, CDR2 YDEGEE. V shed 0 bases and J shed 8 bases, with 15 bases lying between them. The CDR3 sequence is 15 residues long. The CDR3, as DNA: TGTGCCAGCAGCTTGGCTTTCATGAGGGCCAAGCCCCAGCATTTT. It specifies CASSLAFMRAKPQHF.

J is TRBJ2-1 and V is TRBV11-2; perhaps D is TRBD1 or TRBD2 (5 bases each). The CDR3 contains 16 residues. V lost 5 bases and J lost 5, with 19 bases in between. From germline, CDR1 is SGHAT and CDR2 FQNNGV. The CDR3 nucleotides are TGTGCCAGCAGCCGAGACCACGGGACGGTTCACAATGAGCAGTTCTTC. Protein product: CASSRDHGTVHNEQFF.